One T cell receptor beta chain is described in this entry. What it binds is not known. The CDR3 contains 15 residues. CDR1 and CDR2 (germline): MNHEY, SVGEGT. V lost 2 bases and J 5 bases, leaving 15 bases between the germline ends. Preparation of the TCRbeta library was carried out with unique molecular identifiers. TCRdb ran MiXCR on the PCR reads and lists one entry per CDR3 protein. The data contain about 120,000 distinct CDR3 sequences, under 25% of them singletons. These data originate in a study of T-cell reconstitution after alpha-beta-depleted transplantation in children. Study conclusions and caveats: A year had passed since transplant, and T-cell counts and diversity by then came mostly from newly produced T cells. Where some patients showed high TCRbeta diversity at day 60, it came from recipient T cells and thymic progenitors that had survived. At around two months after transplant, the alpha-beta T cells were reportedly derived from several hundred expanded clones that came from non-depleted graft cells.

Specimen: PBMCs, mostly from graft donor cells, collected 180 days after TCRalphabeta/CD19-depleted stem cell transplant. This sequence was found in a male patient aged 2-15 years who had a stem cell transplant for chronic granulomatous disease, so the T cells may come from the graft donor. The J gene is TRBJ2-5, the V gene TRBV6-2 or TRBV6-3; D might be TRBD1 or TRBD2, each matching 5 bases. The CDR3 sequence: CASSYGRDGPETQYF. CDR3 coding DNA: TGTGCCAGCAGTTACGGACGGGACGGGCCCGAGACCCAGTACTTC.